This T cell receptor (beta chain) was recovered during a study of OX40 agonist ivuxolimab in advanced cancers. Study as a whole: Patients were dosed with the agonistic anti-OX40 (CD134) antibody ivuxolimab. Cohort: 80% to 90% men, mean age approximately 60, aged about 20 to 90.

The study, taken as a whole, reports: Relative to CD4+, CD8+ T cells held more expanded clones on average.

Sequencing was performed with immunoSEQ multiplex PCR; in TCRdb, only in-frame clones are kept and a portion is missing. The sample has approximately 83,000 clones; about 85% are singletons. Note on this clone: The antigen is unknown.

This sequence was found in an adult with an advanced solid tumor such as melanoma, head and neck, liver or kidney cancer. The sample was CD4+ or CD8+ T cells sorted from blood, taken in a trial of the OX40 agonist ivuxolimab.

CDR3 bases: TGTGCCAGCAGTTACGCAGTGCAGACTGAAGCTTTCTTT. This codes for CASSYAVQTEAFF. The V and J genes are TRBV6-6 and TRBJ1-1; the D is unclear. This CDR3 spans 13 amino acids. V was cut by 2 bases and J by 5 bases, with 9 bases left in between. Germline V gives CDR1 MNHNY, CDR2 SVGAGI (reference sequence).